Shown below are 20 T cell receptor beta chains from a single sample sequenced in a study of cytomegalovirus exposure and HLA in healthy donors. The data were produced by immunoSEQ multiplex PCR, yet TCRdb's version contains in-frame clones alone and is incomplete. Of roughly 140,000 clones in the sample, around 88% are singletons; the top ten hold just under 8%. The specimen was PBMCs. The receptors derive from a woman aged 18-30 years in good health and CMV-seropositive.

The chain couples TRBV19 to TRBJ1-1; D is uncertain. From germline, CDR1 is LNHDA and CDR2 SQIVND (reference sequence). Trimming shortened V by 3 bases and J by 5 bases, and 10 bases separated the two germline ends. The CDR3 has 13 residues. Here the CDR3 reads CASSIRPGTEAFF. DNA for the CDR3: TGTGCCAGTAGTATTCGCCCGGGAACTGAAGCTTTCTTT.

The rearrangement joins TRBV19 to TRBJ2-5; 14 bases align to TRBD2. The V segment lost 10 bases and the J segment 4 bases; nucleotides outside the gene matches: 5. The CDR3 covers 14 residues. Germline loops: CDR1 LNHDA, CDR2 SQIVND (reference sequence). CDR3 bases: TGTGCCACTAGGACTAGCGGGGGGCGAGAGACCCAGTACTTC. Translated, it gives CATRTSGGRETQYF.

The chain has TRBV9 and TRBJ2-1, with TRBD2 matching over 12 bases. Germline V gene data show CDR1 as SGDLS and CDR2 as YYNGEE. This CDR3 contains 16 residues. J lost 6 bases, V lost 0 bases, and 4 bases had no gene match. The CDR3, as DNA: TGTGCCAGCAGCGTAGTAGGGACTAGCGGGTTCAATGAGCAGTTCTTC. Translation: CASSVVGTSGFNEQFF.

J is TRBJ2-3 and V is TRBV5-6; the D is unclear. Germline values: CDR1 SGHDT, CDR2 YYEEEE. Trimming pared 4 bases from V and 5 bases from J, leaving 8 bases between. The CDR3 sequence is 12 residues long. The CDR3 DNA follows: TGTGCCAGCAGCCTCCGTTTAGATACGCAGTATTTT. Translation gives CASSLRLDTQYF.

J is TRBJ1-5 and V is TRBV28, with 8 bases lining up with TRBD1. Trimming at V came to 5 bases and at J to 2 bases, leaving 17 bases not matched to a gene. The CDR3 loop spans 19 amino acids. CDR1 and CDR2 from the germline V gene are MDHEN and SYDVKM. CDR3 sequence: CASSDIGTGLPLGNQPQHF. CDR3 coding DNA: TGTGCCAGCAGTGACATCGGGACAGGACTTCCGCTAGGCAATCAGCCCCAGCATTTT.

The chain recombines TRBV27 with TRBJ2-7; 10 bases align to TRBD1. Per germline, CDR1 MNHEY and CDR2 SMNVEV (reference sequence). The CDR3 is 14 amino acids. J gave up 5 bases and V 3 bases, and 4 bases lay outside the gene matches. CDR3: CASSLGQGYDEQYF. The DNA for the CDR3 is TGTGCCAGCAGTTTGGGACAGGGGTACGACGAGCAGTACTTC.

This clone was recorded once. The J gene is TRBJ2-3, the V gene TRBV4-3; D is perhaps TRBD1 (6 bases). The CDR3 is 15 amino acids. In germline, CDR1 is LGHNA, CDR2 YSLEER. The germline V and J ends were trimmed by 4 bases and 10 bases, with 21 bases remaining between them. Written as DNA, the CDR3 is TGCGCCAGCAGCCCCCAATTAGACAGGAATTATCCGCAGTATTTT. This sequence encodes CASSPQLDRNYPQYF.

A single count supports this clone. The chain links TRBV10-3 to TRBJ1-6, with unresolved D. CDR3 size: 13 residues. Between the trimmed V and J ends, which lost 0 bases and 8 bases, there was a span of 5 bases. Germline lookup yields CDR1 ENHRY and CDR2 SYGVKD. CDR3 sequence (DNA): TGTGCCATCAGTGAGTCTACTGATTCACCCCTCCACTTT. It codes for CAISESTDSPLHF.

CDR3 sequence reads: CASSLSGSHSEQYF. The CDR3 DNA reads TGTGCCAGCAGCTTAAGCGGGAGTCACTCCGAGCAGTACTTC. The V and J genes are TRBV7-8 and TRBJ2-7; 8 bases fit TRBD2. Germline V gives CDR1 SGHVS, CDR2 FQNEAQ. This CDR3 is built from 14 residues. Trimming cost V 2 bases and J 6 bases; bases outside gene matches: 6.

This rearrangement joins TRBV7-8 to TRBJ2-7; 16 bases align to TRBD2. The CDR3 runs to 17 residues. Germline CDR1 is SGHVS and CDR2 is FQNEAQ. With 4 bases clipped from V and 2 bases from J, the junction kept 5 bases outside the gene matches. The CDR3 is CASSSPGTSGRAYEQYF. The CDR3 coding sequence is TGTGCCAGCAGCTCACCAGGGACTAGCGGGAGGGCCTACGAGCAGTACTTC.

The rearrangement joins TRBV5-4 to TRBJ1-4; TRBD1 matches 7 bases. The length of the CDR3 is 14 residues. CDR1 SGHNT and CDR2 YYREEE come from the germline V gene (reference sequence). After removal of 4 bases from V and 8 bases from J, the junction contained 8 bases not matched to a gene. The CDR3: CASSIDRAREKLFF. The CDR3 region has the DNA TGTGCCAGCAGCATTGACAGGGCGAGGGAAAAACTGTTTTTT. Using reference TRBV5-4 and TRBJ1-4 for the parts outside the CDR3, the full variable domain is ETGVTQSPTHLIKTRGQQVTLRCSSQSGHNTVSWYQQALGQGPQFIFQYYREEENGRGNFPPRFSGLQFPNYSSELNVNALELDDSALYLCASSIDRAREKLFFGSGTQLSVL.

The chain uses TRBV9 and TRBJ2-1; 9 bases agree with TRBD2. Germline CDR1 is SGDLS and CDR2 is YYNGEE. The CDR3 totals 15 residues. V shed 4 bases and J 5 bases; nucleotides not matched to a gene: 7. CDR3: CASSSSGVSNNEQFF. The DNA of the CDR3 is TGTGCCAGCAGCTCTAGCGGGGTATCTAACAATGAGCAGTTCTTC.

The chain joins TRBV15 to TRBJ2-4; tentative D call: TRBD2 (5 bases). Trimming cost V 2 bases and J 0 bases, with 8 bases left between them. CDR1 is LNHNV and CDR2 is YYDKDF in the germline V gene (reference sequence). This CDR3 has 15 residues. CDR3 coding DNA: TGTGCCACCAGCAGACCCGGACTAGCCAAAAACATTCAGTACTTC. It encodes CATSRPGLAKNIQYF.

The gene calls are TRBV5-4 and TRBJ2-3, with 13 positions matching TRBD2. With V trimmed by 4 bases and J by 2 bases, 7 bases remained unmatched. Germline CDR1 SGHNT, CDR2 YYREEE (reference sequence). CDR3 length: 17 amino acids. The CDR3 loop is CASSAGTSGTLTDTQYF. The CDR3 coding sequence is TGTGCCAGCAGCGCGGGGACTAGCGGGACGCTCACAGATACGCAGTATTTT.

This clone was recorded only once. This chain joins TRBV5-1 and TRBJ2-1, with TRBD1 matching 7 bases. Germline assignment: CDR1 SGHRS and CDR2 YFSETQ. The CDR3 has 14 amino acids. The junction had 7 bases not matched to a gene; V was cut back by 0 bases and J by 10 bases. The CDR3 protein is CASSLAQGLGEQFF. CDR3 DNA sequence: TGCGCCAGCAGCTTGGCACAGGGGCTTGGCGAGCAGTTCTTC.

The V gene is TRBV20-1, the J gene TRBJ2-7; D remains ambiguous. V was pared by 6 bases and J by 7 bases, with 13 bases between. The CDR3 has 11 residues. Germline lookup yields CDR1 DFQATT and CDR2 SNEGSKA (reference sequence). CDR3 residues: CSASHPREQYF. The CDR3 DNA reads TGCAGTGCCTCGCATCCGCGAGAGCAGTACTTC.

This clone occurred a few times. V gene TRBV7-9 combines with J gene TRBJ1-4; 8 bases line up with TRBD1. The junction had 3 bases not matched to a gene; V was cut back by 5 bases and J by 1 base. The CDR3 totals 15 residues. Germline CDR1 is SEHNR and CDR2 is FQNEAQ (reference sequence). CDR3 protein: CASSLGTGTNEKLFF. CDR3 sequence (DNA): TGTGCCAGCAGCCTAGGGACAGGAACTAATGAAAAACTGTTTTTT.

The J gene is TRBJ1-2, the V gene TRBV27; unclear D gene. Germline V gene sequence: CDR1 MNHEY, CDR2 SMNVEV (reference sequence). V was pared by 4 bases and J by 1 base, with 25 bases between. This CDR3 region has 19 residues. The CDR3 here is CASSYDPGRGSPRNYGYTF. Here the CDR3 DNA reads TGTGCCAGCAGTTATGATCCCGGGCGAGGGTCCCCCCGTAACTATGGCTACACCTTC.

J is TRBJ2-7 and V is TRBV7-9; D is possibly TRBD2 (6 bases). The CDR3 extends over 15 amino acids. Trimming left V 5 bases short and J 5 bases short, with 19 bases between. Germline V gene lookup returns CDR1 SEHNR and CDR2 FQNEAQ (reference sequence). CDR3 protein: CASSGVLGGWDEQYF. CDR3 nucleotide sequence: TGTGCCAGCAGCGGAGTCTTGGGGGGTTGGGACGAGCAGTACTTC.

This chain joins TRBV19 and TRBJ2-6; D is uncertain. CDR3 size: 15 residues. Trimming removed 6 bases from V and 0 bases from J, with 9 bases in between. Germline values: CDR1 LNHDA, CDR2 SQIVND (reference sequence). CDR3 sequence: CASSRNPSGANVLTF. In DNA form, the CDR3 reads TGTGCCAGTAGCAGGAACCCCTCTGGGGCCAACGTCCTGACTTTC.